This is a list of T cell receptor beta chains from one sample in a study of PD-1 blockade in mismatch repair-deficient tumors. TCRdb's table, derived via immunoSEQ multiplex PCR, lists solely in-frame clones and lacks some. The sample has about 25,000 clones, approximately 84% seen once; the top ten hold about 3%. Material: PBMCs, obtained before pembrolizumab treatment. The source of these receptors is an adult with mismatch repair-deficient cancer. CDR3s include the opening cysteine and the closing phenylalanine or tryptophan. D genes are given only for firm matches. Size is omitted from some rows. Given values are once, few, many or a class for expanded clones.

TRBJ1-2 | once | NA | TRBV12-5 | CASSPDHQGYGYTF | TGTGCTAGTTCTCCGGACCATCAGGGGTATGGCTACACCTTC
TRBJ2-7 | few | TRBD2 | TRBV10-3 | CAISEELALDEQYF | TGTGCCATCAGTGAGGAACTAGCGTTGGACGAGCAGTACTTC
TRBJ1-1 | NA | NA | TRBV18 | CASSPLGGSGTNTEAFF | TGTGCCAGCTCACCACTCGGGGGAAGTGGCACGAACACTGAAGCTTTCTTT
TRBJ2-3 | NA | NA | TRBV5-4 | CASSPDYSTDTQYF | TGTGCCAGCAGCCCTGACTATAGCACAGATACGCAGTATTTT
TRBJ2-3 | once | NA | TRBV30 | CAWRRAGRTDTQYF | TGTGCCTGGAGAAGGGCGGGACGCACAGATACGCAGTATTTT
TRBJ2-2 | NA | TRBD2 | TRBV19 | CASSPRDKAGGRTTGELFF | TGTGCCAGTAGTCCCCGAGACAAAGCGGGAGGGCGGACCACCGGGGAGCTGTTTTTT
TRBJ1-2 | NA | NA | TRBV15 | CATSRDQFYGYTF | TGTGCCACCAGCAGAGATCAGTTCTATGGCTACACCTTC
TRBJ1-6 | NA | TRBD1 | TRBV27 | CASSPDREGPLHF | TGTGCCAGCAGCCCGGACAGGGAAGGACCCCTCCACTTT
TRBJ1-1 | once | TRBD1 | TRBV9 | CASSTQQGGTEAFF | TGTGCCAGCAGCACCCAACAGGGGGGGACTGAAGCTTTCTTT
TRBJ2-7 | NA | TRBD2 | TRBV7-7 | CASSPRLAGPYEQYF | TGTGCCAGCAGCCCACGACTAGCGGGACCTTACGAGCAGTACTTC
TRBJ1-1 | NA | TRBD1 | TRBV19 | CATYDRGRLEAFF | TGTGCCACGTACGACAGGGGACGTCTTGAAGCTTTCTTT
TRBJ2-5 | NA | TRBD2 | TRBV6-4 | CASSVIAGETQYF | TGTGCCAGCAGTGTGATAGCGGGGGAGACCCAGTACTTC
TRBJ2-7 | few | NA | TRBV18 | CASSPAGAPYEQYF | TGTGCCAGCTCCCCGGCGGGGGCACCCTACGAGCAGTACTTC
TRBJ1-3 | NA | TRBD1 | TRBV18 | CASSPFGQDSRNTIYF | TGTGCCAGCTCACCTTTCGGACAGGACTCTCGAAACACCATATATTTT
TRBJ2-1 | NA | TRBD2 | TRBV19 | CASVTSGRVGNEQFF | TGTGCCAGTGTGACTAGCGGGAGGGTGGGCAATGAGCAGTTCTTC
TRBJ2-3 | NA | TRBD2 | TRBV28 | CASSLFVGGGTDTQYF | TGTGCCAGCAGTTTATTTGTGGGAGGGGGCACAGATACGCAGTATTTT
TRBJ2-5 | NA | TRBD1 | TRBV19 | CASSLNRGETQYF | TGTGCCAGTTCCTTGAACAGGGGAGAGACCCAGTACTTC
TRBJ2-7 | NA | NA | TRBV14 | CASSQGRLAYEQYF | TGTGCCAGCAGCCAAGGCCGGTTAGCCTACGAGCAGTACTTC
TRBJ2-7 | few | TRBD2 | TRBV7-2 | CASSSGLAGVTEQYF | TGTGCCAGCAGCTCAGGACTAGCGGGAGTGACCGAGCAGTACTTC
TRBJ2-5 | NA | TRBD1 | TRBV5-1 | CASSIQGAQETQYF | TGCGCCAGCAGCATACAGGGGGCGCAAGAGACCCAGTACTTC
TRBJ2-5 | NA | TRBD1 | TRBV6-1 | CASSGQGADETQYF | TGTGCCAGCAGTGGACAGGGGGCTGACGAGACCCAGTACTTC